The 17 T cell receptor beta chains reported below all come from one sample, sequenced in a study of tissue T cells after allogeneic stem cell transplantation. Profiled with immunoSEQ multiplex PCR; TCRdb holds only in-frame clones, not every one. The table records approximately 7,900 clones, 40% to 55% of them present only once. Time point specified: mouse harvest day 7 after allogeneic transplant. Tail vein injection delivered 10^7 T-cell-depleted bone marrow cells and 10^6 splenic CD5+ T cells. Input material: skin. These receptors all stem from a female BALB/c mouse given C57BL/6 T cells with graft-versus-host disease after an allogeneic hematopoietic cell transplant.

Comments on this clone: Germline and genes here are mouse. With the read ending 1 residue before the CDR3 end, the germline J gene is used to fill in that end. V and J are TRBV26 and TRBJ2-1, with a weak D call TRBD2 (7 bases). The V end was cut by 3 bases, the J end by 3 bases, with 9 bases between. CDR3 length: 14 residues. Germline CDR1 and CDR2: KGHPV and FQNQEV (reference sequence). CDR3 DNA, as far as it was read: TGTGCCAGCAGTCTAGGGGGGGGCTATGCTGAGCAGTTC. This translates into CASSLGGGYAEQF. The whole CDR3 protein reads CASSLGGGYAEQFF.

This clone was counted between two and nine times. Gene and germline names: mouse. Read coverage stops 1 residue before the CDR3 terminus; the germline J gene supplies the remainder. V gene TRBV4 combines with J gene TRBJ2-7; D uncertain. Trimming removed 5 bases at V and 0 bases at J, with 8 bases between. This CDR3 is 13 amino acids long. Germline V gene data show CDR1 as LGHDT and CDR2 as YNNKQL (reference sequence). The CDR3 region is CASSRQTSYEQYF. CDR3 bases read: TGTGCCAGCAGCCGACAAACCTCCTATGAACAGTAC.

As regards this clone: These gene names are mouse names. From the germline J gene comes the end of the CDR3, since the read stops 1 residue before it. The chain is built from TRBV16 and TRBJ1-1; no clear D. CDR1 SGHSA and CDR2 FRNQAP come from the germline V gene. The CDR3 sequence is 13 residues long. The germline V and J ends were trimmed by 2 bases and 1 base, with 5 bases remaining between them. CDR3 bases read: TGTGCAAGCAGCTTAATAGGAAACACAGAAGTCTTC. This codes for CASSLIGNTEVF. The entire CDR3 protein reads CASSLIGNTEVFF. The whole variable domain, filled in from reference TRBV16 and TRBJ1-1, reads NAGVIQTPRHKVTGKGQEATLWCEPISGHSAVFWYRQTIVQGLEFLTYFRNQAPIDDSGMPKERFSAQMPNQSHSTLKIQSTQPQDSAVYLCASSLIGNTEVFFGKGTRLTVV.

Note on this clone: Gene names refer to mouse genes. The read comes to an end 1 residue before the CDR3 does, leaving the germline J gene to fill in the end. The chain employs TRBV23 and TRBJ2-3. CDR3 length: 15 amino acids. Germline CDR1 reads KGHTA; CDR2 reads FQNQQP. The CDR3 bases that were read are TGCTCCAGCAGTCAAGAGGGAACTAGTGCAGAAACGCTGTAT. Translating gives CSSSQEGTSAETLY. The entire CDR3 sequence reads CSSSQEGTSAETLYF.

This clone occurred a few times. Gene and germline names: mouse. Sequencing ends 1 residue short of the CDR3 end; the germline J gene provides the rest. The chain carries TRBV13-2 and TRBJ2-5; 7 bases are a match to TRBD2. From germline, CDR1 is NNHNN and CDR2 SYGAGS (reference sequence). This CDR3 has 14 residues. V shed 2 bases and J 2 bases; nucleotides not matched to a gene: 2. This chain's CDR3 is CASGELGLQDTQYF. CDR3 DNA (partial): TGTGCCAGCGGTGAACTGGGGCTCCAAGACACCCAGTAC.

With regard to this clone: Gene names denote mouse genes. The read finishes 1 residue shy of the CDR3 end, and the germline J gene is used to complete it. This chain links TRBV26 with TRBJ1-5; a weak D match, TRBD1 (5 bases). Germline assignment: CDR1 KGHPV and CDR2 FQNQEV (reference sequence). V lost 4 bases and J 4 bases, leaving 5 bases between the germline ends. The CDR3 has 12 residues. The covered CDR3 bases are TGTGCCAGCAGTCGACAGAACCAGGCTCCGCTT. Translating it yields CASSRQNQAPL. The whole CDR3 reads CASSRQNQAPLF. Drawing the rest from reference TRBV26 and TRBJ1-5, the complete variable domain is NSKVIQTPRYLVKGQGQKAKMRCIPEKGHPVVFWYQQNKNNEFKFLINFQNQEVLQQIDMTEKRFSAECPSNSPCSLEIQSSEAGDSALYLCASSRQNQAPLFGEGTRLSVL.

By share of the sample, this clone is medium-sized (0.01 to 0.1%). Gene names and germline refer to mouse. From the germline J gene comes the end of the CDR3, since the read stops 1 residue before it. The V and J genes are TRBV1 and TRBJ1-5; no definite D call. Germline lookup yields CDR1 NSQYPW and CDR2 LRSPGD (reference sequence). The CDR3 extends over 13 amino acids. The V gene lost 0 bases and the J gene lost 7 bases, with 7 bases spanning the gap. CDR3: CTCSADSSQAPLF. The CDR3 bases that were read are TGCACCTGCAGTGCAGATAGCAGTCAGGCTCCGCTT.

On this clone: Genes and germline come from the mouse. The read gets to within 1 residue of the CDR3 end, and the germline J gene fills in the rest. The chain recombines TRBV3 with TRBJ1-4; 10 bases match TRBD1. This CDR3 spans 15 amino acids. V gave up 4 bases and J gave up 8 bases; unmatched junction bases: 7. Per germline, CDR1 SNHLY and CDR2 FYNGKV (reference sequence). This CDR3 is CASSYRQGAQERLFF. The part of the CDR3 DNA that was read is TGTGCCAGCAGCTACCGACAGGGGGCGCAAGAAAGATTATTT. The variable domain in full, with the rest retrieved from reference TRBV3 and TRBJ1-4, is GPKVLQIPSHQIIDMGQMVTLNCDPVSNHLYFYWYKQILGQQMEFLVNFYNGKVMEKSKLFKDQFSVERPDGSYFTLKIQPTALEDSAVYFCASSYRQGAQERLFFGHGTKLSVL.

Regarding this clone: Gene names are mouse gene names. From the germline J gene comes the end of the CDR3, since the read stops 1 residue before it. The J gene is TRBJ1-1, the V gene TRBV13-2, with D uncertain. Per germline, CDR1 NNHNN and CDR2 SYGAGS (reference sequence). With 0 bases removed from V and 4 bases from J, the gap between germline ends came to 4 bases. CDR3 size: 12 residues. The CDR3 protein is CASGDGGTEVFF. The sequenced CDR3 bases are TGTGCCAGCGGTGATGGGGGCACAGAAGTCTTC.

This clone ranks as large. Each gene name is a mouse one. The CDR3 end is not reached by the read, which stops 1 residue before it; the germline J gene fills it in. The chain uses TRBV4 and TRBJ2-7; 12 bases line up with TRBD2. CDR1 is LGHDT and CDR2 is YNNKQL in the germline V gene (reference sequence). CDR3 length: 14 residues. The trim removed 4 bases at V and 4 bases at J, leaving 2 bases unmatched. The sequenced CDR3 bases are TGTGCCAGCAGCTCCGGACTGGGGGGGTATGAACAGTAC. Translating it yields CASSSGLGGYEQY. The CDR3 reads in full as CASSSGLGGYEQYF.

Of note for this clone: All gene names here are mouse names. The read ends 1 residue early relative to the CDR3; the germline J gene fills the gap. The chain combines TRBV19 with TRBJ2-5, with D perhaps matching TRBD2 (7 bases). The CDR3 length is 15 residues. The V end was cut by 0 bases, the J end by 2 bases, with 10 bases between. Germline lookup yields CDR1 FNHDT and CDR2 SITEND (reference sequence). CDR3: CASSIAGGAQDTQYF. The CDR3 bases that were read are TGTGCCAGCAGTATAGCGGGGGGCGCCCAAGACACCCAGTAC.

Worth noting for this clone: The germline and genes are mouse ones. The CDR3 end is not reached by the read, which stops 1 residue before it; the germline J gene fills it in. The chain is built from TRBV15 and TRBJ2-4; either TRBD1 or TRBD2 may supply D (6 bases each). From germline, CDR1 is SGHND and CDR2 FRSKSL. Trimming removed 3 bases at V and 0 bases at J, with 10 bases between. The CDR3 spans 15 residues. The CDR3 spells CASSLEGGSQNTLYF. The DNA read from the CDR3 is TGTGCCAGCAGTTTGGAGGGGGGAAGTCAAAACACCTTGTAC.

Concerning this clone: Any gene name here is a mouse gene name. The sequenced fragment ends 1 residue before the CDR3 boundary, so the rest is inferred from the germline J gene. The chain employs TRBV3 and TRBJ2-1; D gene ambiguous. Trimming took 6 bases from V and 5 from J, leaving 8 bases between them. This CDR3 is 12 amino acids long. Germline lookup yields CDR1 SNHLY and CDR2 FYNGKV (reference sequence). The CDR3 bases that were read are TGTGCCAGCAGTCTACAGAATGCTGAGCAGTTC. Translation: CASSLQNAEQF. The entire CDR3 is CASSLQNAEQFF.

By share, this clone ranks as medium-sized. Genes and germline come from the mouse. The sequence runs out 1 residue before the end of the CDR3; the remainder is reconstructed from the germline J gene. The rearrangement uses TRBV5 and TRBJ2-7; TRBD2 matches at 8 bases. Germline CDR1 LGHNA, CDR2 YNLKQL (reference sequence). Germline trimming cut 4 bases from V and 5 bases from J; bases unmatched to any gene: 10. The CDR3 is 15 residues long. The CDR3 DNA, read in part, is TGTGCCAGCAGCCCCTCCCGAGGCTGGGGGGATGAACAGTAC. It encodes CASSPSRGWGDEQY. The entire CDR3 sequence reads CASSPSRGWGDEQYF.

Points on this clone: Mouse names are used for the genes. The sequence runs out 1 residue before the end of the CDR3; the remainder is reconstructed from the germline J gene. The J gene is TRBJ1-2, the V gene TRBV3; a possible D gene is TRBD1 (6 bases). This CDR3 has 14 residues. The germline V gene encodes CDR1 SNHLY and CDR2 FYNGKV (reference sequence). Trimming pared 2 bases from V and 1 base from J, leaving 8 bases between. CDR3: CASSLPGQNSDYTF. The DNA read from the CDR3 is TGTGCCAGCAGCTTACCGGGACAAAACTCCGACTACACC.

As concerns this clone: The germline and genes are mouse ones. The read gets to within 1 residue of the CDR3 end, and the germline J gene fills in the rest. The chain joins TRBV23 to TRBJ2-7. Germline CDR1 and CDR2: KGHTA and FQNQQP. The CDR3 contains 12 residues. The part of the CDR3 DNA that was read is TGCTCCAGCAGTCAATCGGCCTATGAACAGTAC. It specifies CSSSQSAYEQY. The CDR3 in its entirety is CSSSQSAYEQYF.

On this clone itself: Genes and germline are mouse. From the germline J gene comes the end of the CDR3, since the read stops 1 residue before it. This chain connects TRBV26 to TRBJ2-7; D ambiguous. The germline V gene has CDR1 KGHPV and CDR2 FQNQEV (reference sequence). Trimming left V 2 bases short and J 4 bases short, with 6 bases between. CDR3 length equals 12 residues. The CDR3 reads CASSLTQYEQYF. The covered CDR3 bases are TGTGCCAGCAGTCTGACGCAGTATGAACAGTAC.